The text below deals with one TCR beta chain. This clonotype was observed a handful of times. Its antigen specificity is not known. Per-nucleotide qualities are absent, and no much larger clonotype sits a single base away. The entry originates in a study of CD8 T cells in ankylosing spondylitis (dated by TCRdb to the late 2010s). Looking at the study overall: To find TCR variants linked to disease, the study profiled T cell receptor beta repertoires in ankylosing spondylitis patients and healthy donors. The full study cohort comprised 20 to 30 ankylosing spondylitis patients and approximately 100 healthy donors. Peripheral blood was sampled, and synovial fluid was also collected from ankylosing spondylitis patients.

The paper as a whole reports these results and caveats: According to the report, matched synovial fluid samples from ankylosing spondylitis patients were significantly enriched for the disease-linked clones. Some TCR beta motif variants had previously been reported in synovial fluid and blood of reactive arthritis patients, which suggested common disease-initiation mechanisms. The disease-linked clones showed a CD8+ phenotype and occurred at relatively low frequencies in peripheral blood. A TCR beta motif of 7 or 8 highly homologous amino acid variants appeared characteristic of blood from ankylosing spondylitis patients.

Sequencing was carried out with an Illumina HiSeq 2500. Quantitative 5'-RACE with molecular barcodes was used to prepare TCR beta libraries. Per the original workflow: Disease-linked TCR variants were identified with a new computational method built on a probabilistic model of VDJ rearrangement. TCRdb passed the public sequencing reads through fastp at Q25 and MiXCR, retaining productive beta sequences. Every CDR3 protein is listed once, alongside the most common genes and DNA of its rows. The V and J calls come from TCRdb's annotation, not from the publication. Across this sample there are roughly 230,000 distinct CDR3 sequences, with approximately 20% seen only once. The top ten hold around 33% of the sample. Germline trimming: 4 bases from V, 4 bases from J; junction bases outside gene matches: 6. CDR1 SGDLS and CDR2 YYNGEE are derived from the germline V gene. The CDR3 spans 14 residues, from the cysteine through the phenylalanine. Only the CDR3 portion is preserved as DNA: 42 bases, with reading frame beginning at the first base.

Recombination joined TRBV9 with TRBJ2-7; the central 9 bases match TRBD1. Sequenced material: blood, either unsorted or a sorted T cell fraction (not recorded which). The source of this sequence is a male donor with ankylosing spondylitis or in good health (not recorded which). The CDR3 protein: CASSLRDRDYEQYF. The DNA sequence reads TGTGCCAGCAGCCTCCGGGACAGGGATTACGAGCAGTACTTC.